The rows below give T cell receptor beta chains drawn from one sample of a study of blood T cells in healthy people across ages. TCRdb analysed the 5' RACE reads with MiXCR anew, one entry per CDR3 protein. The sample holds around 1,600,000 distinct CDR3 sequences, approximately 43% seen once. Material: blood. The receptors originated from a woman aged 18-35 years in good health. The CDR3 runs from the conserved cysteine through the conserved F or W. Each record gives: J gene, V gene, CDR3 protein.

TRBJ2-1 TRBV11-2 CASSLDRGLASNNEQFF
NA TRBV9 CASSVEGRRETQYF
TRBJ1-2 TRBV7-2 CASSPGTGRDGYTF
TRBJ1-2 TRBV20-1 CSAPGQGAVSAGYTF
TRBJ2-1 TRBV20-1 CSATRAEQFF
TRBJ2-7 TRBV27 CASSDGTSGYEQYF
TRBJ1-1 TRBV7-9 CASSLVRGVNTEAFF
TRBJ1-1 TRBV9 CASSSTGTGEAFF
TRBJ2-7 TRBV29-1 CSVERGSSYEQYF
TRBJ2-6 TRBV18 CASSLKGAGLSGANVLTF
TRBJ2-5 TRBV29-1 CSSRTERETQYF
TRBJ2-5 TRBV9 CASSGIGLQETQYF
TRBJ1-5 TRBV12-3/TRBV12-4 CASSPTRGNQPQHF
TRBJ2-5 TRBV12-3/TRBV12-4 CASSPDSFEQYF
TRBJ1-4 TRBV5-1 CASSLEGYQGEKLFF
TRBJ2-2 TRBV5-1 CGTSELSYTGELFF
TRBJ2-4 TRBV2 CASSAQRGGRYF
TRBJ2-3 TRBV4-2 CASSQDLGRVTSGSLDTQYF
TRBJ2-3 TRBV20-1 CSFSGTSGGTDTQYF
TRBJ2-3 TRBV5-1 CASSLDFRDPRGTDTQYF
TRBJ1-2 TRBV7-9 CASSLVGGYGYTF
TRBJ2-5 TRBV12-3/TRBV12-4 CASRLSGTVQETQYF
TRBJ2-6 TRBV11-2 CASSLSWVSGANVLTF
TRBJ2-3 TRBV27 CASSWGPHTDTQYF
TRBJ2-7 TRBV2 CASSEDRLAALSYEQYF
TRBJ2-3 TRBV4-3 CASSSGYADPQYF